This TCR beta chain comes out of a study of blood T cell repertoires in COVID-19. On this clone: One junction end disagrees with the germline gene, perhaps due to a read error.

The CDR3 is 15 amino acids. CDR1 SSHAT and CDR2 FNYEAQ come from the germline V gene (reference sequence). Study members were between about 18 and 89 years old and lived in some 26 US regions. Sequencing was performed with immunoSEQ multiplex PCR; in TCRdb, only in-frame clones are kept and a portion is missing. The data show about 300,000 clones, 70% to 90% seen once. What was sequenced was PBMCs or T cells enriched from blood (not recorded which). The chain links TRBV7-7 to TRBJ1-5; D unclear. This TCR was sampled from a woman aged 18-29 years who had recovered from COVID-19. This CDR3 is CASTVWTVDNQPQHF. As DNA, the CDR3 is TGTGCTAGCACCGTCTGGACTGTAGACAATCAGCCCCAGCATTTT.